This T cell receptor (beta chain) was captured by sequencing in a study of CD8 T cells in Susac syndrome. Controls comprised healthy donors matched for age and sex. It was negative isolation that provided the CD8+ and CD4+ T cells, whereas TEMRA cells were enriched by FACS. About 0.5 to 1 ug RNA was reverse transcribed with random hexamers. Multiplex PCR with immunoSEQ amplified the TCR beta CDR3 across 54 Vbeta and 13 Jbeta. MiXCR was run by TCRdb on the immunoSEQ multiplex PCR reads, yielding one entry per CDR3 protein. This sample yields tens of thousands of distinct CDR3 sequences, of which 90% to 95% are seen a single time; about 0.27% belongs to the top ten. CDR1 and CDR2 (germline): SEHNR, FQNEAQ (reference sequence). This CDR3 is 10 amino acids long.

The chain links TRBV7-9 to TRBJ2-5; D remains ambiguous. The clonotype comes from a human donor in good health. Sequenced sample: CD8+ T cells from PBMCs. CDR3 in amino acids: CATEEETQYF. The CDR3 DNA reads TGTGCAACGGAAGAAGAGACCCAGTACTTC.